A selection of T cell receptor beta chains follows, all from one sample in a study of OX40 agonist ivuxolimab in advanced cancers. TCRdb's copy holds only in-frame clones and misses some; the assay was immunoSEQ multiplex PCR. The repertoire includes tens of thousands of clones, about 91% of them detected once, and around 2% sits in the top ten. Sequences were derived from CD4+ or CD8+ T cells sorted from blood, sampled in a trial of the OX40 agonist ivuxolimab. Receptors originate from an adult with an advanced solid tumor such as melanoma, head and neck, liver or kidney cancer. The CDR3 runs from the conserved cysteine through the conserved F or W. Fields, in order: clone size, V gene, J gene, D gene, CDR3 DNA, CDR3 protein. A D gene is named only where the DNA matches it firmly. Only part of the rows carry a size: once, few, many, or a class if the clone is expanded.

size: NA; V: TRBV4-1; J: TRBJ1-6; D: NA; DNA: TGCGCCAGCAGCCATCCCCTAGATAATTCACCCCTCCACTTT; CDR3: CASSHPLDNSPLHF
size: NA; V: TRBV2; J: TRBJ1-2; D: TRBD1; DNA: TGTGCCAGCAAACGGGACAGAGATGGCTACACCTTC; CDR3: CASKRDRDGYTF
size: NA; V: TRBV19; J: TRBJ2-3; D: NA; DNA: TGTGCCAGTAGCCCCCGACAGGTCGGCACAGATACGCAGTATTTT; CDR3: CASSPRQVGTDTQYF
size: NA; V: TRBV7-6; J: TRBJ2-1; D: NA; DNA: TGTGCCAGCGCTTTTGGGCCCAACAATGAGCAGTTCTTC; CDR3: CASAFGPNNEQFF
size: NA; V: TRBV5-5; J: TRBJ1-2; D: NA; DNA: TGTGCCAGCAGCTTGACCAGCCGTAACTATGGCTACACCTTC; CDR3: CASSLTSRNYGYTF
size: NA; V: TRBV7-8; J: TRBJ2-4; D: TRBD2; DNA: TGTGCCAGCAGCTTACTCGAACTAGCGGGGGGGCCGGCCAAAAACATTCAGTACTTC; CDR3: CASSLLELAGGPAKNIQYF
size: NA; V: TRBV11-2; J: TRBJ2-3; D: TRBD2; DNA: TGTGCCAGCAGCTTAGGAGATAGCGGGAGGTATTGGAGCACAGATACGCAGTATTTT; CDR3: CASSLGDSGRYWSTDTQYF
size: NA; V: TRBV28; J: TRBJ2-3; D: TRBD1; DNA: TGTGCCAGCAGTTTTGTTTCCGGACAGGGCCATCAGTATTTT; CDR3: CASSFVSGQGHQYF
size: NA; V: TRBV11-2; J: TRBJ1-3; D: NA; DNA: TGTGCCAGCAGCTCAGGGGTCTCTGGAAACACCATATATTTT; CDR3: CASSSGVSGNTIYF
size: NA; V: TRBV6-1; J: TRBJ2-1; D: TRBD1; DNA: TGTGCCAGCAGTGAATCAGGACAGGGCTTAAGACGTGAGTTCTTC; CDR3: CASSESGQGLRREFF
size: NA; V: TRBV19; J: TRBJ2-1; D: TRBD2; DNA: TGTGCCAGTAGTTTCACGCTAGCGGGACCCTACAATGAGCAGTTCTTC; CDR3: CASSFTLAGPYNEQFF
size: NA; V: TRBV30; J: TRBJ2-3; D: NA; DNA: TGTGCCTGGAGTGGGGCTAGCGAGACAGATACGCAGTATTTT; CDR3: CAWSGASETDTQYF
size: NA; V: TRBV10-2; J: TRBJ2-2; D: NA; DNA: TGCGCCAGCAGGACCGGGACGGTTAACACCGGGGAGCTGTTTTTT; CDR3: CASRTGTVNTGELFF
size: few; V: TRBV10-3; J: TRBJ1-1; D: NA; DNA: TGTGCCATCAGTGACAGCTTGAACACTGAAGCTTTCTTT; CDR3: CAISDSLNTEAFF
size: NA; V: TRBV19; J: TRBJ1-5; D: NA; DNA: TGTGCCAGTAGTATAGGTCAGCGGTATAGCAATCAGCCCCAGCATTTT; CDR3: CASSIGQRYSNQPQHF
size: NA; V: TRBV27; J: TRBJ2-7; D: NA; DNA: TGTGCCAGCAGTTTATCGCAGGGGTTTTACGAGCAGTACTTC; CDR3: CASSLSQGFYEQYF
size: NA; V: TRBV18; J: TRBJ2-5; D: NA; DNA: TGTGCCAGCTCACCATCCGGGCGGGGAGAGACCCAGTACTTC; CDR3: CASSPSGRGETQYF
size: NA; V: TRBV7-2; J: TRBJ2-7; D: TRBD2; DNA: TGTGCCAGCACCCCCCCCGGACTAGCGGGAGTCGACGAGCAGTACTTC; CDR3: CASTPPGLAGVDEQYF